The TCR beta chain described here comes from a study of CXCR3-negative and CXCR3-positive naive CD8 T cells. CDR3 length equals 16 residues. Germline V gives CDR1 DFQATT, CDR2 SNEGSKA (reference sequence). Through 5' RACE with UMI labels, the TRB cDNA libraries were prepared. Following a re-call of the 5' RACE reads, TCRdb has one entry per CDR3 protein and lacks DNA. This sample's clone table lists about 23,000 distinct CDR3 sequences. V usage is TRBV20-1 and J usage is TRBJ2-7; TCRdb calls TRBD2, which cannot be checked without DNA. The TCR comes from a human donor in good health. Some clones in this sample may be carry-over from other donors' samples. Sequenced: memory CD8+ T cells from blood. CDR3 amino acids: CSASYTLAGGGDEQYF.